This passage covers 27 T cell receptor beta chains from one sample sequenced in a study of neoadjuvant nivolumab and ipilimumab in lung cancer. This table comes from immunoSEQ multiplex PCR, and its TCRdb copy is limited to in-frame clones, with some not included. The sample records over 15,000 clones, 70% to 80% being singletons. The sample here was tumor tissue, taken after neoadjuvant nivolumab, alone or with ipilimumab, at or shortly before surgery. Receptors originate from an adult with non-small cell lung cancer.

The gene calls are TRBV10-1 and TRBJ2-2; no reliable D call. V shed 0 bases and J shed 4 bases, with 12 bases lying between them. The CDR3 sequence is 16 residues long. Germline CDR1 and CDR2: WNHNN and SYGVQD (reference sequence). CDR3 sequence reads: CASSESKTKSTGELFF. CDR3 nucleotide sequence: TGCGCCAGCAGTGAGTCGAAAACTAAGAGCACCGGGGAGCTGTTTTTT.

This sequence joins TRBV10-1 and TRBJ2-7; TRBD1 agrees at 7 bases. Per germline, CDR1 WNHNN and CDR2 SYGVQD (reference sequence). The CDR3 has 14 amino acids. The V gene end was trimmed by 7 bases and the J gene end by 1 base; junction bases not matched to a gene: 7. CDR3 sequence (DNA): TGCGCCAGCAACAGAACGACAGGGTCCTACGAGCAGTACTTC. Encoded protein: CASNRTTGSYEQYF.

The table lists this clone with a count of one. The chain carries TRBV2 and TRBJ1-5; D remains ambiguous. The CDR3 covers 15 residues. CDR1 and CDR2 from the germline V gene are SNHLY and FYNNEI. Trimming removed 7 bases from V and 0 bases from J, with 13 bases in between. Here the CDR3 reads CASTMDGYSNQPQHF. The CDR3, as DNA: TGTGCCAGCACTATGGACGGGTATAGCAATCAGCCCCAGCATTTT.

The CDR3 sequence is CASSVGLAHTDTQYF. The CDR3 coding sequence is TGTGCCAGCAGCGTAGGTCTAGCGCACACAGATACGCAGTATTTT. V and J are TRBV9 and TRBJ2-3, with TRBD2 as a possible D gene (6 bases). V was shortened by 0 bases and J by 2 bases, with 10 bases between the two germline ends. Per germline, CDR1 SGDLS and CDR2 YYNGEE. The CDR3 spans 15 residues.

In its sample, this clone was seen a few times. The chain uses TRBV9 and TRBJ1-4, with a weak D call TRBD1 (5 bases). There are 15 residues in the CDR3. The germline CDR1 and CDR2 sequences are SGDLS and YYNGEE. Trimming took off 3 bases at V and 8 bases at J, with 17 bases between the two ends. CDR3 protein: CASSGPGTRGEKLFF. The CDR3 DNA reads TGTGCCAGCAGCGGTCCCGGGACCCGAGGAGAAAAACTGTTTTTT. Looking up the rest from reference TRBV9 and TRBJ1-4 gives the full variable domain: DSGVTQTPKHLITATGQRVTLRCSPRSGDLSVYWYQQSLDQGLQFLIQYYNGEERAKGNILERFSAQQFPDLHSELNLSSLELGDSALYFCASSGPGTRGEKLFFGSGTQLSVL.

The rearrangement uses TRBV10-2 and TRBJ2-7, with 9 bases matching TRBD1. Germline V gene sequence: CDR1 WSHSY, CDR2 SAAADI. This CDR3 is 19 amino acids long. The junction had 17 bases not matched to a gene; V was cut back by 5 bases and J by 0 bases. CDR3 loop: CASSLVPGQGGSSSYEQYF. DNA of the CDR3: TGCGCCAGCAGTTTAGTCCCGGGACAGGGAGGGAGCAGCTCCTACGAGCAGTACTTC.

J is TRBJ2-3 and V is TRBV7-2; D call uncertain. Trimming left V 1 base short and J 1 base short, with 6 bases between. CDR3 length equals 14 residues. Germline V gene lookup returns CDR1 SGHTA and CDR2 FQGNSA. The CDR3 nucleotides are TGTGCCAGCAGCTTAGTCACGGGCACAGATACGCAGTATTTT. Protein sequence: CASSLVTGTDTQYF.

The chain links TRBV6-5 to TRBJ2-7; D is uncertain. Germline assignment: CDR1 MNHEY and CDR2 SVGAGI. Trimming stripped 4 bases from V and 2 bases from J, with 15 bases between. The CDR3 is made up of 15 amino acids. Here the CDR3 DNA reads TGTGCCAGCAGTTCTCCTTCCGGTACAACCTACGAGCAGTACTTC. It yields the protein CASSSPSGTTYEQYF.

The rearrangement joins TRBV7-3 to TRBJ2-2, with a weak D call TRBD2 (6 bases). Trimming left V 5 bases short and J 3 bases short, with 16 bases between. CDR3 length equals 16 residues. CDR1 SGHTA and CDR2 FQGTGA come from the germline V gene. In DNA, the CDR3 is TGTGCCAGCAGCCCTCGCGGGACTCCCCACACCGGGGAGCTGTTTTTT. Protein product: CASSPRGTPHTGELFF.

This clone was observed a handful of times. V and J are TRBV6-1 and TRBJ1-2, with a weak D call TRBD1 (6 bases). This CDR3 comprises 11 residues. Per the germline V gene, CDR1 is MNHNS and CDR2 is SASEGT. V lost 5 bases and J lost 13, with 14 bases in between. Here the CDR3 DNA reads TGTGCCAGCAGTACAGGGCAGCAACGCACCTTC. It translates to CASSTGQQRTF.

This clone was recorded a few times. CDR3 bases: TGTGCCAGCAGCTTCGGGACAGGGCTCAATTCACCCCTCCACTTT. Translated: CASSFGTGLNSPLHF. The V and J genes are TRBV11-2 and TRBJ1-6, with 9 bases identical to TRBD1. CDR3 length: 15 amino acids. Trimming cost V 3 bases and J 7 bases; bases outside gene matches: 4. Germline V gene data show CDR1 as SGHAT and CDR2 as FQNNGV.

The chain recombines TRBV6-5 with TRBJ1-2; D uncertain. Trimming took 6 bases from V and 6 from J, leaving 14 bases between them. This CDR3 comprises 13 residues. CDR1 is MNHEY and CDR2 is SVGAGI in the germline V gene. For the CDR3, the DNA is TGTGCCAGCAGCCGAACTCCCGGGGATGGCTACACCTTC. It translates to CASSRTPGDGYTF.

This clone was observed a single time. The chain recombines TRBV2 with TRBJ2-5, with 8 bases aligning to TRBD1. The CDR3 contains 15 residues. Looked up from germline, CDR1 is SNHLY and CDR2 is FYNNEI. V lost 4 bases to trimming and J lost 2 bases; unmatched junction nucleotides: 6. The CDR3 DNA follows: TGTGCCAGCAGTGGAGACAGGGGCTCACAAGAGACCCAGTACTTC. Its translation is CASSGDRGSQETQYF.

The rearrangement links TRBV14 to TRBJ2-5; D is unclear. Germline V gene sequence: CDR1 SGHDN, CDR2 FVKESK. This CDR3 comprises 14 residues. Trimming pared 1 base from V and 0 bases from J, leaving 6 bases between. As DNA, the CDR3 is TGTGCCAGCAGCCAAGTCGGGTACCAAGAGACCCAGTACTTC. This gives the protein CASSQVGYQETQYF.

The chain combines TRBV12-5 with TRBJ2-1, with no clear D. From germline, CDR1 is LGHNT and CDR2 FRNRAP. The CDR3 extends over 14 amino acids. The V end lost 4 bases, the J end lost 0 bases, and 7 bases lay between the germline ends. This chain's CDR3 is CASGSGNSYNEQFF. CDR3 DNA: TGTGCTAGTGGTTCCGGAAACTCCTACAATGAGCAGTTCTTC.

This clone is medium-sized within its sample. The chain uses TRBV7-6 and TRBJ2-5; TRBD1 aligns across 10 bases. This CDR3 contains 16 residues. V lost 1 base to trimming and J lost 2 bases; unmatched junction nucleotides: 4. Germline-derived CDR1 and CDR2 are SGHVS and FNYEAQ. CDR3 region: CASSLGTGGPQETQYF. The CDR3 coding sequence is TGTGCCAGCAGCTTAGGGACAGGGGGACCTCAAGAGACCCAGTACTTC.

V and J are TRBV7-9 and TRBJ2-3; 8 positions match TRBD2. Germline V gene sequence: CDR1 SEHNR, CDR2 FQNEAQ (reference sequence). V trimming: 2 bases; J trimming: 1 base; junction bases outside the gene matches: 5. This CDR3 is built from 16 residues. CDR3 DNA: TGTGCCAGCAGCTTAACCGCGGGGGGCGGCACAGATACGCAGTATTTT. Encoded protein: CASSLTAGGGTDTQYF.

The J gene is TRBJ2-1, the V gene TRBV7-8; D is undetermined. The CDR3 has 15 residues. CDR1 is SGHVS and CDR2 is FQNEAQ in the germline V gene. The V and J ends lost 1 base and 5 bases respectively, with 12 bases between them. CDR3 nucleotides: TGTGCCAGCAGCTTAGAAGGTAGTCCCCACAATGAGCAGTTCTTC. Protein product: CASSLEGSPHNEQFF.

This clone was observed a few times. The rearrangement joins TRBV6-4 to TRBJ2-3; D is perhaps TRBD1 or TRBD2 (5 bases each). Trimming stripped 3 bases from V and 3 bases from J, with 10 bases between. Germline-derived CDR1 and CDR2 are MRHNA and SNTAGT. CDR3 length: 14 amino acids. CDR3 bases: TGTGCCAGCAGTGAAGGATGGGGGACAGATACGCAGTATTTT. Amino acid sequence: CASSEGWGTDTQYF.

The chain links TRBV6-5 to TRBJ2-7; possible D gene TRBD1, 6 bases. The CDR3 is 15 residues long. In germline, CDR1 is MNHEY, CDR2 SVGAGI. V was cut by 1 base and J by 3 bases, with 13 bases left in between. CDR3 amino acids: CASSYWARGNYEQYF. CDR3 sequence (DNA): TGTGCCAGCAGTTACTGGGCGAGGGGGAACTACGAGCAGTACTTC.

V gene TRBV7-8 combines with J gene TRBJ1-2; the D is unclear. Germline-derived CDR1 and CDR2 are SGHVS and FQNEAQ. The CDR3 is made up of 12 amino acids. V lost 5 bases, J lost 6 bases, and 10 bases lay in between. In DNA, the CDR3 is TGTGCCAGCAGCCTACGAGGCGATGGCTACACCTTC. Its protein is CASSLRGDGYTF. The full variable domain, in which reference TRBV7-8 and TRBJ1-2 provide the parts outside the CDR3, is GAGVSQSPRYKVAKRGQDVALRCDPISGHVSLFWYQQALGQGPEFLTYFQNEAQLDKSGLPSDRFFAERPEGSVSTLKIQRTQQEDSAVYLCASSLRGDGYTFGSGTRLTVV.

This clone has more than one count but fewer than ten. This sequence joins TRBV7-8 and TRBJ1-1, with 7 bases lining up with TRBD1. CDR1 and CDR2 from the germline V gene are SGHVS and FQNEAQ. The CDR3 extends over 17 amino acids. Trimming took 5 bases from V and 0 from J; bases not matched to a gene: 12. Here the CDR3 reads CASSHRGRGEMNTEAFF. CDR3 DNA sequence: TGTGCCAGCAGCCACCGGGGCAGGGGGGAAATGAACACTGAAGCTTTCTTT.

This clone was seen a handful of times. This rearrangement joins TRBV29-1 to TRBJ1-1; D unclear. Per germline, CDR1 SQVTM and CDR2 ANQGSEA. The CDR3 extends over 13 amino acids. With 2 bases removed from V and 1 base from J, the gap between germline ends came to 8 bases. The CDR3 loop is CSVEPTQNTEAFF. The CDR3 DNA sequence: TGCAGCGTTGAACCGACACAGAACACTGAAGCTTTCTTT. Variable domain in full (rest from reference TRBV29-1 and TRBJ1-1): SAVISQKPSRDICQRGTSLTIQCQVDSQVTMMFWYRQQPGQSLTLIATANQGSEATYESGFVIDKFPISRPNLTFSTLTVSNMSPEDSSIYLCSVEPTQNTEAFFGQGTRLTVV.

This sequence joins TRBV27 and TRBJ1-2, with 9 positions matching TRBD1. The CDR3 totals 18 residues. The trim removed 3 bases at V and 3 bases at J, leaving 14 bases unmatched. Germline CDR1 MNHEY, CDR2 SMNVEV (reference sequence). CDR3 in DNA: TGTGCCAGCAGTTTGTCCGGGACAGGGATTCCATTCGACTATGGCTACACCTTC. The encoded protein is CASSLSGTGIPFDYGYTF.

The CDR3 reads CSVYQGLHYGYTF. CDR3 coding DNA: TGCAGCGTTTATCAGGGGCTCCACTATGGCTACACCTTC. This rearrangement joins TRBV29-1 to TRBJ1-2; maybe TRBD1 (6 bases). V lost 5 bases and J 3 bases, leaving 13 bases between the germline ends. CDR1 and CDR2 (germline): SQVTM, ANQGSEA. This CDR3 contains 13 residues.

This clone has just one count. The CDR3 bases are TGCAGCGTTGATAGGCTCCGGGACGGGAACTATGGCTACACCTTC. Residues: CSVDRLRDGNYGYTF. This chain connects TRBV29-1 to TRBJ1-2; TRBD1 is a possible D gene (5 bases). The V and J ends lost 3 bases and 2 bases respectively, with 16 bases between them. The CDR3 has 15 residues. CDR1 SQVTM and CDR2 ANQGSEA come from the germline V gene.

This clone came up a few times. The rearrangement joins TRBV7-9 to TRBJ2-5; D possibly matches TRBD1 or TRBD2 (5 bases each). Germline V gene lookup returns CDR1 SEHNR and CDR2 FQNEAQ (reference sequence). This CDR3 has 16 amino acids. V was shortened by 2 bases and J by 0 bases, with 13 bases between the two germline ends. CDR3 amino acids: CASSLKSGQHQETQYF. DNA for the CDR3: TGTGCCAGCAGCTTAAAGTCGGGGCAACACCAAGAGACCCAGTACTTC. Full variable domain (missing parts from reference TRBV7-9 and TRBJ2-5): DTGVSQNPRHKITKRGQNVTFRCDPISEHNRLYWYRQTLGQGPEFLTYFQNEAQLEKSRLLSDRFSAERPKGSFSTLEIQRTEQGDSAMYLCASSLKSGQHQETQYFGPGTRLLVL.